This is a list of T cell receptor beta chains from one sample in a study of T cell repertoires in cytomegalovirus infection. TCRdb analysed the reads with MiXCR anew, one entry per CDR3 protein. The repertoire includes a few hundred thousand distinct CDR3 sequences, about 44% of them detected once, and about 39% sits in the top ten. Antigens of these TCRs are unknown. This specimen consisted of cultured PBMCs, obtained from culture after CMV antigen stimulation. The receptors derive from a human donor in good health (CMV status not recorded). Some clones in this sample may be carry-over from other donors' samples. Each CDR3 is given with its conserved first and last residue. A D gene is named only where the DNA matches it firmly. Expanded clones get a size class; other rows say once, few or many, or leave the size out.

j_call,v_call,cdr3_length,d_call,clone_size,cdr3_nt,cdr3_aa
TRBJ2-7,TRBV6-6,12,.,few,TGTGCCAGCAGACCCCAGAACTACGAGCAGTACTTC,CASRPQNYEQYF
TRBJ2-1,TRBV12-3/TRBV12-4,15,.,.,TGTGCCAGCAGTGGGGCGGGGAGATGGCCCAATGAGCAGTTCTTC,CASSGAGRWPNEQFF
TRBJ2-1,TRBV10-3,14,.,.,TGTGCCATCACTCCGGGACCAATAGGAAATGAGCAGTTCTTC,CAITPGPIGNEQFF
TRBJ2-2,TRBV5-4,20,TRBD2,once,TGTGCCAGCAGCTTGGTAGGGACTAGCGGGGGGGCCTGGAACACCGGGGAGCTGTTTTTT,CASSLVGTSGGAWNTGELFF
TRBJ2-7,TRBV7-8,16,TRBD1,few,TGTGCCAGCAGTACACCCCGGGACAGGGCGACCTACGAGCAGTACTTC,CASSTPRDRATYEQYF
TRBJ2-7,TRBV7-2,15,TRBD1,.,TGTGCCAGCAGCTTAACAGGACAGGGGGCCTACGAGCAGTACTTC,CASSLTGQGAYEQYF
TRBJ1-1,TRBV7-8,15,.,.,TGTGCCAGCAGCTCCCCGGGGCTCCCGGGGACTGAAGCTTTCTTT,CASSSPGLPGTEAFF
TRBJ2-1,TRBV5-1,16,.,.,TGCGCCAGCAGCCCTTTGGTAGCGGAGCCCTTCAATGAGCAGTTCTTC,CASSPLVAEPFNEQFF
TRBJ2-7,TRBV5-1,17,TRBD2,few,TGCGCCAGCAGCCCCTCCGGGGGGGCCCTTCGTTCGTGGGAGCAGTACTTC,CASSPSGGALRSWEQYF
TRBJ2-3,TRBV6-5,12,.,.,TGTGCCAGCAGGGAAGGGATCGATACGCAGTATTTT,CASREGIDTQYF
TRBJ2-5,TRBV7-9,12,.,.,TGTGCCAGCAGCGCAGGCCAGAAAACCCAGTACTTC,CASSAGQKTQYF
TRBJ2-3,TRBV7-6,15,TRBD2,few,TGTGCCAGCAGCTTTAGCGGGGGGGCCACAGATACGCAGTATTTT,CASSFSGGATDTQYF
TRBJ2-7,TRBV7-2,15,TRBD2,few,TGTGCCAGCAGCTTAGTGAGCGGGGGCAATTACGAGCAGTACTTC,CASSLVSGGNYEQYF
TRBJ2-7,TRBV15,14,.,.,TGTGCCACCAGCAGAGACGGTTACTCCTACGAGCAGTACTTC,CATSRDGYSYEQYF
TRBJ2-3,TRBV20-1,13,TRBD2,few,TGCAGTGGCGGGAGGCCGGGCACAGATACGCAGTATTTT,CSGGRPGTDTQYF
TRBJ2-1,TRBV11-2,16,TRBD2,.,TGTGCCAGCAGCTCCCGTCTTAGCGGGAGAGGCAATGAGCAGTTCTTC,CASSSRLSGRGNEQFF
TRBJ2-7,TRBV5-1,11,.,.,TGCGCCAGCAGACTTACCTACGAGCAGTACTTC,CASRLTYEQYF
TRBJ2-3,TRBV12-5,12,.,.,TGTGCTAGTGGTTTAGACGTGGAGACGCAGTATTTT,CASGLDVETQYF
TRBJ2-7,TRBV12-3/TRBV12-4,13,.,once,TGTGCCAGCAGTTTTATGGGAAGGAACGAGCAGTACTTC,CASSFMGRNEQYF
TRBJ2-7,TRBV7-9,13,.,few,TGTGCCAGCAGCTTAGCGCTGAGGGGTGAGCAGTACTTC,CASSLALRGEQYF
TRBJ2-7,TRBV7-2,13,.,.,TGTGCCAGCAGCGACGGTTTGGGCTACGAGCAGTACTTC,CASSDGLGYEQYF
TRBJ2-7,TRBV7-2,14,.,many,TGTGCCAGCAGCTTAGCGGGGACCATGGGAGAGCAGTACTTC,CASSLAGTMGEQYF
TRBJ2-3,TRBV20-1,17,.,.,TGCAGTGCTAGAGACTTCAGACTAGGGGCCCAGGGGGATACGCAGTATTTT,CSARDFRLGAQGDTQYF
TRBJ2-1,TRBV6-2/TRBV6-3,13,.,.,TGTGCCAGCAGTTACGACCCCTACAATGAGCAGTTCTTC,CASSYDPYNEQFF
TRBJ2-7,TRBV7-2,13,.,.,TGTGCCAGCAGCTCCCAAGGGGCCTACGAGCAGTACTTC,CASSSQGAYEQYF
TRBJ1-6,TRBV19,15,TRBD1,.,TGTGCCAGTAGTCGGGACAGGACGAGCAATTCACCCCTCCACTTT,CASSRDRTSNSPLHF
TRBJ2-3,TRBV29-1,14,TRBD1,.,TGCAGCGTAGGGGACAGGGACAACACAGATACGCAGTATTTT,CSVGDRDNTDTQYF
TRBJ1-1,TRBV7-4,14,.,.,TGTGCCAGCAGCTTAGTCGAGGGTGACACTGAAGCTTTCTTT,CASSLVEGDTEAFF
TRBJ1-2,TRBV6-1,11,.,few,TGTGCCGCTACGGGCGTCTATGGCTACACCTTC,CAATGVYGYTF
TRBJ2-3,TRBV12-3/TRBV12-4,12,.,few,TGTGCCAGCACCCAGAGGACAGATACGCAGTATTTT,CASTQRTDTQYF
TRBJ2-7,TRBV6-1,14,TRBD2,.,TGTGCCACCTCGGGACTAGCGGGACCCTACGAGCAGTACTTC,CATSGLAGPYEQYF
TRBJ1-5,TRBV20-1,15,.,.,TGCAGTGCTAGAGGACGAGGAGGGGGCAATCAGCCCCAGCATTTT,CSARGRGGGNQPQHF
TRBJ1-5,TRBV19,16,.,.,TGTGCCAGTAGTATACATTATGAGGGACTCGGTCAGCCCCAGCATTTT,CASSIHYEGLGQPQHF
TRBJ1-2,TRBV7-2,14,TRBD1,few,TGTGCCAGCAGCCCGTCCGGGACAGGGCATGGCTACACCTTC,CASSPSGTGHGYTF
TRBJ1-6,TRBV7-2,15,TRBD1,many,TGTGCCAGCAGCTACAGACAGGGTGGAAATTCACCCCTCCACTTT,CASSYRQGGNSPLHF
TRBJ2-1,TRBV7-6,16,TRBD2,few,TGTGCCAGCAGCTTAAGGGGGACTAGCGGGAGGAGTGAGCAGTTCTTC,CASSLRGTSGRSEQFF
TRBJ1-5,TRBV6-1,15,TRBD1,few,TGTGCCAGCAGTGCGAGGACAGGAGGCAATCAGCCCCAGCATTTT,CASSARTGGNQPQHF
TRBJ2-3,TRBV5-3,15,.,.,TGTGCCAGCAGCTTCCTCTCCGACCCCACAGATACGCAGTATTTT,CASSFLSDPTDTQYF
TRBJ2-3,TRBV7-2,15,.,.,TGTGCCAGCAGCTTTGGGGGAGCCGGGGCAGATACGCAGTATTTT,CASSFGGAGADTQYF
TRBJ1-4,TRBV7-6,14,.,few,TGTGCCAGCAGCTTAAGACAGGCCTCTGAAAAACTGTTTTTT,CASSLRQASEKLFF
TRBJ2-7,TRBV5-1,12,TRBD1,.,TGCGCCAGCAGCTGGGGACAGGGCGAGCAGTACTTC,CASSWGQGEQYF
TRBJ2-3,TRBV19,15,.,.,TGTGCCAGTAGTATTCTATACAGTAGCACAGATACGCAGTATTTT,CASSILYSSTDTQYF
TRBJ1-1,TRBV7-2,16,.,many,TGTGCCAGCAGCTTAATCTTTCGGGGCCTGGGGACTGAAGCTTTCTTT,CASSLIFRGLGTEAFF
TRBJ2-3,TRBV18,16,TRBD2,.,TGTGCCAGCTCCCAACAAGGACTAGCGGGGGATGATACGCAGTATTTT,CASSQQGLAGDDTQYF
TRBJ2-7,TRBV12-3/TRBV12-4,15,TRBD1,.,TGTGCCAGCGGCGAGTCCGGGACAGGGAACTACGAGCAGTACTTC,CASGESGTGNYEQYF
TRBJ2-2,TRBV28,13,.,.,TGTGCCAGCACCAGTTCGAACACCGGGGAGCTGTTTTTT,CASTSSNTGELFF
TRBJ2-5,TRBV4-2,14,.,few,TGTGCCAGCAGCCAAGAAGGGGTGGGAGAGACCCAGTACTTC,CASSQEGVGETQYF
TRBJ1-5,TRBV6-1,16,.,.,TGTGCCAGCAGGGTACTATCCCGATATAGCAATCAGCCCCAGCATTTT,CASRVLSRYSNQPQHF
TRBJ1-1,TRBV7-9,16,TRBD1,.,TGTGCCAGCAGCGACCCGGGACAGAAGATGAACACTGAAGCTTTCTTT,CASSDPGQKMNTEAFF
TRBJ2-5,TRBV6-5,13,TRBD2,.,TGTGCCAGCAGTCGCGGGAGCTGGGAGACCCAGTACTTC,CASSRGSWETQYF
TRBJ2-2,TRBV7-6,15,TRBD2,few,TGTGCCAGCAGCCCCCCGGCTAGCGGGAGCCGGGAGCTGTTTTTT,CASSPPASGSRELFF
TRBJ2-7,TRBV18,16,.,.,TGTGCCAGCTCACCTTTATCGGCGAAAAGCTCCTACGAGCAGTACTTC,CASSPLSAKSSYEQYF
TRBJ2-2,TRBV7-2,14,.,many,TGTGCCAGCAGCGGGAAATGGTCTGGCCGGGAGCTGTTTTTT,CASSGKWSGRELFF
TRBJ1-5,TRBV7-8,15,TRBD1,few,TGTGCCAGCAGCAAACGGACAGGCCTCAATCAGCCCCAGCATTTT,CASSKRTGLNQPQHF